The source of this T cell receptor beta chain is a study of T-cell reconstitution after alpha-beta-depleted transplantation in children. Unique molecular identifiers were built into the TCRbeta library. TCRdb called the PCR reads again in MiXCR, with one record for every CDR3 protein. Of a few hundred thousand distinct CDR3 sequences in the sample, 10% were seen once. This CDR3 is built from 14 residues. The V end was cut by 8 bases, the J end by 3 bases, with 17 bases between. Sequencing was performed on PBMCs from the stem cell graft donor, taken from the stem cell graft. The receptor's source is a human donor who donated a stem cell graft to a child with acute lymphoblastic leukemia. The V and J genes are TRBV12-3 or TRBV12-4 and TRBJ2-7; D is perhaps TRBD1 or TRBD2 (6 bases each). The CDR3 region has the DNA TGTGCCAGCGAAAGCGGAAAGGGGGGCTACGAGCAGTACTTC. Protein sequence: CASESGKGGYEQYF.